The sequence of this T cell receptor beta chain was determined in a study of cytomegalovirus exposure and HLA in healthy donors. Study-level findings and limits: TCR sequences were mostly rare, though some public TCRs occurred in many donors. Accounts indicate the classifier identified cytomegalovirus status with strong specificity and sensitivity. 150 to 200 TCR beta chains were listed as cytomegalovirus-associated.

Trimming cost V 2 bases and J 6 bases, with 10 bases left between them. This CDR3 comprises 13 residues. Germline-derived CDR1 and CDR2 are MNHNY and SVGAGI (reference sequence). While the first cohort had about 610 subjects, the donors belonged to the separate validation cohort of over a hundred subjects. Details on this clone: Its antigen remains unidentified.

TCRdb keeps only in-frame clones here, not all; method: immunoSEQ multiplex PCR. The table shows under 150,000 clones, with roughly 90% occurring only once. The chain joins TRBV6-6 to TRBJ1-2; D perhaps matches TRBD1 (6 bases). The sequence came from a woman under 30 in good health and CMV-seropositive. Sequencing input: PBMCs. In DNA form, the CDR3 reads TGTGCCAGCAGTTACGTCCAGGGGAATGGCTACACCTTC. Translating gives CASSYVQGNGYTF.